The 30 T cell receptor beta chains presented below share a single source sample, sequenced in a study of blood T cell repertoires in COVID-19. Measured with immunoSEQ multiplex PCR; TCRdb has only the in-frame clones, and not every one. Counted here are 100,000 to 150,000 clones, approximately 89% occurring once; the ten biggest clones make up less than 3.5%. Material for sequencing was peripheral blood. Receptor source: a woman aged 80 or older with COVID-19, enrolled during active disease.

V gene TRBV7-2 combines with J gene TRBJ1-4, with D tentatively TRBD1 (5 bases). Germline V gene data show CDR1 as SGHTA and CDR2 as FQGNSA. There are 14 residues in the CDR3. The V and J ends lost 5 bases and 8 bases respectively, with 15 bases between them. The CDR3, as DNA: TGTGCCAGCAGCCTTACCGGAAGGGGAGAAAAACTGTTTTTT. Amino acid sequence: CASSLTGRGEKLFF.

There are a few counts of this clone. The V call is TRBV6-5, the J call TRBJ1-2; 10 bases agree with TRBD1. Trimming removed 5 bases from V and 3 bases from J; junction bases left unmatched: 6. The CDR3 has 15 amino acids. CDR1 and CDR2 from the germline V gene are MNHEY and SVGAGI. The chain's CDR3 is CASSTGQGIYYGYTF. The CDR3 bases are TGTGCCAGCAGTACGGGACAGGGGATCTACTATGGCTACACCTTC.

The chain couples TRBV5-1 to TRBJ2-3, with 11 nucleotides matching TRBD2. The CDR3 is 19 residues long. The germline CDR1 and CDR2 sequences are SGHRS and YFSETQ. J lost 1 base, V lost 2 bases, and 12 bases had no gene match. CDR3 DNA sequence: TGCGCCAGCAGCTTTGTATCTAGCGGGAGGCAGGATGGCACAGATACGCAGTATTTT. It codes for CASSFVSSGRQDGTDTQYF. Drawing the rest from reference TRBV5-1 and TRBJ2-3, the complete variable domain is KAGVTQTPRYLIKTRGQQVTLSCSPISGHRSVSWYQQTPGQGLQFLFEYFSETQRNKGNFPGRFSGRQFSNSRSEMNVSTLELGDSALYLCASSFVSSGRQDGTDTQYFGPGTRLTVL.

The chain uses TRBV10-3 and TRBJ2-7; D is unclear. Germline V gene sequence: CDR1 ENHRY, CDR2 SYGVKD. Between the trimmed V and J ends, which lost 3 bases and 2 bases, there was a span of 5 bases. The CDR3 consists of 12 residues. This CDR3 reads CAISDQTYEQYF. CDR3 sequence (DNA): TGTGCCATCAGTGACCAGACCTACGAGCAGTACTTC.

In its sample, this clone was seen once. CDR3 sequence reads: CASSQEGPKNIQYF. The DNA for the CDR3 is TGTGCCAGCAGCCAAGAGGGGCCCAAAAACATTCAGTACTTC. The chain is built from TRBV4-2 and TRBJ2-4, with TRBD1 as a possible D gene (5 bases). Germline assignment: CDR1 LGHNA and CDR2 YNFKEQ. This CDR3 comprises 14 residues. V dropped 0 bases and J dropped 2 bases, with 5 bases sitting between them.

This clone was observed a handful of times. The chain carries TRBV15 and TRBJ2-3, with D maybe TRBD1 (5 bases). CDR3 size: 16 residues. Germline V lookup: CDR1 LNHNV, CDR2 YYDKDF (reference sequence). V was trimmed by 0 bases and J by 2 bases, leaving 12 bases between them. This CDR3 reads CATSRDLGVNTDTQYF. DNA for the CDR3: TGTGCCACCAGCAGAGATCTAGGGGTGAACACAGATACGCAGTATTTT.

This chain uses TRBV7-2 with TRBJ1-6; the match to TRBD1 covers 8 bases. The germline CDR1 and CDR2 sequences are SGHTA and FQGNSA. V lost 5 bases and J lost 8; bases outside the gene matches: 8. The CDR3 length is 15 residues. This CDR3 reads CASSPAGGSYSPLHF. The CDR3 nucleotides read TGTGCCAGCAGCCCCGCAGGGGGCAGTTATTCACCCCTCCACTTT.

The gene calls are TRBV6-5 and TRBJ1-6; TRBD1 agrees at 7 bases. The germline gives CDR1 MNHEY, CDR2 SVGAGI. The CDR3 length is 15 residues. Trimming removed 0 bases from V and 9 bases from J; junction bases left unmatched: 5. The CDR3, as DNA: TGTGCCAGCAGTTACTCAAAAGGGGGCGTTTCACCCCTCCACTTT. Protein: CASSYSKGGVSPLHF.

This clone appeared many times. J is TRBJ2-2 and V is TRBV11-3; D is undetermined. Germline V gene lookup returns CDR1 SGHNT and CDR2 YENEEA. The length of the CDR3 is 12 residues. Between the trimmed V and J ends, which lost 5 bases and 3 bases, there was a span of 4 bases. The CDR3 sequence: CASSPHTGELFF. The CDR3 DNA sequence: TGTGCCAGCAGCCCTCACACCGGGGAGCTGTTTTTT. Together with reference TRBV11-3 and TRBJ2-2, the CDR3 gives the full variable domain: EAGVVQSPRYKIIEKKQPVAFWCNPISGHNTLYWYLQNLGQGPELLIRYENEEAVDDSQLPKDRFSAERLKGVDSTLKIQPAELGDSAVYLCASSPHTGELFFGEGSRLTVL.

This clone was picked up one time. V is TRBV19 and J is TRBJ1-1; D not certain. The germline V gene has CDR1 LNHDA and CDR2 SQIVND (reference sequence). CDR3 length: 14 residues. Trimming removed 0 bases from V and 1 base from J, with 6 bases in between. CDR3 residues: CASSIDGENTEAFF. The CDR3 DNA follows: TGTGCCAGTAGTATAGACGGAGAGAACACTGAAGCTTTCTTT.

This chain connects TRBV27 to TRBJ1-1, with D tentatively TRBD1 (6 bases). The germline gives CDR1 MNHEY, CDR2 SMNVEV (reference sequence). Trimming took off 3 bases at V and 3 bases at J, with 14 bases between the two ends. The CDR3 loop spans 15 amino acids. In nucleotides, the CDR3 is TGTGCCAGCAGTTTGGGGGGGTGGGGGCACACTGAAGCTTTCTTT. Translation: CASSLGGWGHTEAFF.

The chain couples TRBV19 to TRBJ1-5; D uncertain. The CDR3 has 15 residues. V was pared by 7 bases and J by 2 bases, with 15 bases between. CDR1 LNHDA and CDR2 SQIVND come from the germline V gene (reference sequence). CDR3 sequence reads: CASNPTQRGNQPQHF. The CDR3 region has the DNA TGTGCCAGTAACCCTACCCAGCGGGGCAATCAGCCCCAGCATTTT.

This clone was picked up a small number of times. This CDR3 is CASSGQGVSYEQYF. DNA for the CDR3: TGTGCCAGCTCGGGACAGGGTGTAAGCTACGAGCAGTACTTC. V and J are TRBV28 and TRBJ2-7, with 9 nucleotides matching TRBD1. The CDR3 is 14 residues long. The V and J ends lost 8 bases and 3 bases, in that order; junction bases with no gene match: 8. CDR1 and CDR2 (germline): MDHEN, SYDVKM.

The chain uses TRBV6-5 and TRBJ2-7; D is perhaps TRBD2 (5 bases). The CDR3 length is 15 residues. CDR1 and CDR2 from the germline V gene are MNHEY and SVGAGI. The V end was cut by 6 bases, the J end by 4 bases, with 19 bases between. The CDR3 nucleotides read TGTGCCAGCAGGTTTCGGGGTACCCTACGATACGAGCAGTACTTC. It encodes CASRFRGTLRYEQYF.

The rearrangement uses TRBV11-3 and TRBJ1-1; 7 bases line up with TRBD1. Germline CDR1 and CDR2: SGHNT and YENEEA. This CDR3 contains 13 residues. Trimming at V came to 5 bases and at J to 10 bases, leaving 10 bases not matched to a gene. The CDR3 region is CASSDGQVGGAFF. Written as DNA, the CDR3 is TGTGCCAGCAGCGACGGACAGGTTGGGGGAGCTTTCTTT.

The rearrangement links TRBV18 to TRBJ1-1; no clear D. Trimming pared 0 bases from V and 0 bases from J, leaving 5 bases between. This CDR3 comprises 14 residues. Germline V gives CDR1 KGHSH, CDR2 LQKENI. In DNA form, the CDR3 reads TGTGCCAGCTCACCACCGTCTGTGAACACTGAAGCTTTCTTT. Amino acid sequence: CASSPPSVNTEAFF.

This sequence joins TRBV12-1 and TRBJ2-3; whether TRBD2, the table's D call, matches the DNA was not checked. TRBV12-1 is designated a pseudogene. The CDR3 is made up of 15 amino acids. The CDR3 nucleotides read TGTGCCAGCAGCTCAGGACTAGACTCGGCAGATACGCAGTATTTT. As protein: CASSSGLDSADTQYF.

This clone was detected only once. The chain recombines TRBV4-3 with TRBJ2-3, with 7 bases that match TRBD2. Germline V gives CDR1 LGHNA, CDR2 YSLEER. The J segment lost 3 bases and the V segment lost 0 bases, leaving 9 bases of the junction unmatched. The CDR3 length is 17 residues. The CDR3 region has the DNA TGCGCCAGCAGCCAAGAATTTGCGGGAGTTAGAACAGATACGCAGTATTTT. Protein: CASSQEFAGVRTDTQYF.

The chain combines TRBV4-1 with TRBJ2-3, with TRBD2 matching over 10 bases. The CDR3 totals 15 residues. J lost 5 bases, V lost 6 bases, and 8 bases had no gene match. In germline, CDR1 is MGHRA, CDR2 YSYEKL. The DNA for the CDR3 is TGCGCCAGCAGTCCGAGCGGGAGGGATCGAGATACGCAGTATTTT. Its protein product is CASSPSGRDRDTQYF.

The chain uses TRBV6-4 and TRBJ1-5, with unresolved D. The V gene's germline CDR1 is MRHNA and CDR2 SNTAGT. Between the trimmed V and J ends, which lost 3 bases and 3 bases, there was a span of 21 bases. CDR3 length equals 18 residues. CDR3 region: CASSDYSKEQPFNQPQHF. The CDR3 bases are TGTGCCAGCAGTGATTATTCTAAGGAACAGCCATTCAATCAGCCCCAGCATTTT.

The chain recombines TRBV18 with TRBJ2-1; weak D call: TRBD1 (5 bases). The germline V gene has CDR1 KGHSH and CDR2 LQKENI. CDR3 length: 17 residues. V shed 2 bases and J shed 6 bases, with 20 bases lying between them. CDR3 sequence (DNA): TGTGCCAGCTCACCAACAGGTACAGCAGGGATCAGCAATGAGCAGTTCTTC. This encodes CASSPTGTAGISNEQFF.

This clone came up once. V is TRBV6-2 or TRBV6-3 and J is TRBJ2-3; 14 bases align to TRBD2. V was clipped by 5 bases and J by 4 bases; unmatched bases: 11. Per germline, CDR1 MNHEY and CDR2 SVGEGT. This CDR3 comprises 18 residues. CDR3 nucleotide sequence: TGTGCCAGCAGTCACCTGACTAGCGGGAGGGCCAGGGCAGATACGCAGTATTTT. Translating it yields CASSHLTSGRARADTQYF.

This chain joins TRBV3-1 (or the pseudogene TRBV3-2) and TRBJ2-7; 8 nucleotides align to TRBD2. Germline-derived CDR1 and CDR2 are LGHDT and YNNKEL (reference sequence). CDR3 length: 16 residues. The V segment lost 1 base and the J segment 4 bases; nucleotides outside the gene matches: 9. The CDR3 DNA follows: TGTGCCAGCAGCCAAGGTTCGGGAGGGAGGTCTTACGAGCAGTACTTC. Its protein is CASSQGSGGRSYEQYF.

The chain is built from TRBV5-1 and TRBJ2-5; 11 bases agree with TRBD2. The CDR3 runs to 15 residues. From germline, CDR1 is SGHRS and CDR2 YFSETQ. The trim removed 4 bases at V and 3 bases at J, leaving 5 bases unmatched. The CDR3 is CASSMTSGVKETQYF. CDR3 DNA sequence: TGCGCCAGCAGCATGACTAGCGGGGTGAAAGAGACCCAGTACTTC.

The gene calls are TRBV14 and TRBJ2-3, with D unclear. The CDR3 length is 13 residues. The germline V gene has CDR1 SGHDN and CDR2 FVKESK. Deletions cut 0 bases from V and 8 bases from J, with 9 bases between. This chain's CDR3 is CASSQDVRGTQYF. The CDR3 DNA sequence: TGTGCCAGCAGCCAAGATGTACGAGGTACGCAGTATTTT.

The rearrangement uses TRBV3-1 (or the pseudogene TRBV3-2) and TRBJ2-4; TRBD2 aligns across 8 bases. CDR1 is LGHDT, CDR2 YNNKEL, per germline (reference sequence). Germline trimming cut 1 base from V and 6 bases from J; bases unmatched to any gene: 2. The CDR3 contains 14 residues. The CDR3 is CASSQVGTRNIQYF. CDR3 bases: TGTGCCAGCAGCCAAGTAGGGACTAGAAACATTCAGTACTTC.

J is TRBJ1-2 and V is TRBV6-6; 8 positions agree with TRBD1. The CDR3 runs 12 residues. Germline V gene lookup returns CDR1 MNHNY and CDR2 SVGAGI (reference sequence). The J segment lost 4 bases and the V segment lost 10 bases, leaving 5 bases of the junction unmatched. The CDR3 is CATDREGYGYTF. CDR3 DNA: TGTGCCACGGACAGGGAAGGCTATGGCTACACCTTC.

The gene calls are TRBV11-2 and TRBJ2-1; a possible D gene is TRBD1 (5 bases). Germline V gives CDR1 SGHAT, CDR2 FQNNGV. Deletions cut 8 bases from V and 8 bases from J, with 19 bases between. CDR3 length: 14 amino acids. The CDR3 DNA reads as TGTGCCAGCGTAATGGGGCCTCGCTCGGATGAGCAGTTCTTC. It codes for CASVMGPRSDEQFF.

V gene TRBV6-2 or TRBV6-3 combines with J gene TRBJ2-1, with 8 positions matching TRBD2. Per the germline V gene, CDR1 is MNHEY and CDR2 is SVGEGT. There are 15 residues in the CDR3. The V segment lost 1 base and the J segment 5 bases; nucleotides outside the gene matches: 4. The DNA for the CDR3 is TGTGCCAGCAGTTACTTCGGACTAGCCAACAATGAGCAGTTCTTC. It codes for CASSYFGLANNEQFF.

V and J are TRBV3-1 (or the pseudogene TRBV3-2) and TRBJ2-5; 7 bases map to TRBD2. The CDR3 sequence is 16 residues long. CDR1 and CDR2 (germline): LGHDT, YNNKEL (reference sequence). The ends lost 1 base at V and 5 bases at J; junction bases unmatched: 10. For the CDR3, the DNA is TGTGCCAGCAGCCAAGGACCCGCGGGAGCCCGGGAGACCCAGTACTTC. This codes for CASSQGPAGARETQYF.